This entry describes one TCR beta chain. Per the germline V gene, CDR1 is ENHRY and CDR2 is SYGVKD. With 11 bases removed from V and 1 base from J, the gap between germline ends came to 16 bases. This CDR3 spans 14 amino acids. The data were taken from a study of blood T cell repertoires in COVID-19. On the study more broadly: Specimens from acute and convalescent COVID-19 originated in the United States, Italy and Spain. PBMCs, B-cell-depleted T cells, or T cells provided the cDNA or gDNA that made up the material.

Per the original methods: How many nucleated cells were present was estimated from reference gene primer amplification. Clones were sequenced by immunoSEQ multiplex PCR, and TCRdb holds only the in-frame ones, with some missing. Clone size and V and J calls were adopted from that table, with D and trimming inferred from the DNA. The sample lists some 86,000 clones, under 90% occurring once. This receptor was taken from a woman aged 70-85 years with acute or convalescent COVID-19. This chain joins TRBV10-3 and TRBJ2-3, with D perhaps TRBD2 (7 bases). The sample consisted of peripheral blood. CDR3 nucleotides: TGTGCCGCGAGAGAAGGGGGGGGCACAGATACGCAGTATTTT. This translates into CAAREGGGTDTQYF.